Below, 13 T cell receptor beta chains from the same sample are listed, as sequenced in a study of control samples from healthy donors and cancer patients. This table comes from immunoSEQ multiplex PCR, and its TCRdb copy is limited to in-frame clones, with some not included. The sample shows about 140,000 clones, 80% to 95% of them seen only once. Material for sequencing was blood. Receptors originate from a man aged 25 to 45 in good health.

The V gene is TRBV11-3, the J gene TRBJ2-1, with a weak D call TRBD2 (6 bases). The CDR3 loop spans 20 amino acids. Germline CDR1 reads SGHNT; CDR2 reads YENEEA. V was pared by 6 bases and J by 0 bases, with 27 bases between. This chain's CDR3 is CASSQDPGTSEKSSYNEQFF. The CDR3 nucleotides are TGTGCCAGCAGTCAGGACCCCGGGACTTCCGAAAAGAGCTCCTACAATGAGCAGTTCTTC.

This chain joins TRBV19 and TRBJ2-4, with 12 bases aligning to TRBD1. Per the germline V gene, CDR1 is LNHDA and CDR2 is SQIVND (reference sequence). The J segment lost 8 bases and the V segment lost 6 bases, leaving 8 bases of the junction unmatched. This CDR3 has 15 residues. The CDR3 DNA is TGTGCCAGTAGACCCCGGGACAGGGGGCCATACATTCAGTACTTC. Its protein is CASRPRDRGPYIQYF. Filled out from reference TRBV19 and TRBJ2-4, the complete variable domain reads DGGITQSPKYLFRKEGQNVTLSCEQNLNHDAMYWYRQDPGQGLRLIYYSQIVNDFQKGDIAEGYSVSREKKESFPLTVTSAQKNPTAFYLCASRPRDRGPYIQYFGAGTRLSVL.

The gene calls are TRBV6-1 and TRBJ2-1, with 13 bases that match TRBD2. CDR3 length equals 16 residues. Unmatched junction bases numbered 8, after V lost 4 bases and J lost 8 bases. The V gene's germline CDR1 is MNHNS and CDR2 SASEGT. CDR3 DNA: TGTGCCAGCAGTGCAAGCGGACTAGCGGGAGAGGATGAGCAGTTCTTC. It translates to CASSASGLAGEDEQFF.

The chain recombines TRBV19 with TRBJ1-2; 9 bases agree with TRBD1. Germline-derived CDR1 and CDR2 are LNHDA and SQIVND (reference sequence). The CDR3 is 15 residues long. The junction had 7 bases not matched to a gene; V was cut back by 4 bases and J by 4 bases. This CDR3 reads CASSNSGTGLYGYTF. The CDR3 DNA sequence: TGTGCCAGTAGTAATTCCGGGACAGGGCTCTATGGCTACACCTTC.

This sequence joins TRBV24-1 and TRBJ1-2, with a possible D match to TRBD1 (5 bases). Trimming took off 5 bases at V and 2 bases at J, with 20 bases between the two ends. Germline CDR1 and CDR2: KGHDR and SFDVKD. The CDR3 is 17 residues long. The CDR3 is CATSGPLGGNVNYGYTF. CDR3 nucleotides: TGTGCCACCAGTGGCCCCCTGGGGGGGAACGTGAACTATGGCTACACCTTC.

The gene calls are TRBV18 and TRBJ1-2, with D possibly being TRBD1 (5 bases). The CDR3 consists of 16 residues. Germline V gives CDR1 KGHSH, CDR2 LQKENI. V was shortened by 1 base and J by 0 bases, with 12 bases between the two germline ends. The CDR3 nucleotides read TGTGCCAGCTCACCACGGGGGAGGCGAGCTAACTATGGCTACACCTTC. This gives the protein CASSPRGRRANYGYTF.

The V call is TRBV7-8, the J call TRBJ2-7, with 9 bases that match TRBD1. The CDR3 has 14 amino acids. J was trimmed by 2 bases and V by 5 bases; bases with no gene match: 4. CDR1 and CDR2 from the germline V gene are SGHVS and FQNEAQ. The CDR3 region is CASSTGTGTYEQYF. Written as DNA, the CDR3 is TGTGCCAGCAGCACCGGGACAGGGACCTACGAGCAGTACTTC.

The chain employs TRBV28 and TRBJ1-5; D possibly corresponds to TRBD1 (6 bases). The germline gives CDR1 MDHEN, CDR2 SYDVKM. Trimming shortened V by 5 bases and J by 3 bases, and 14 bases separated the two germline ends. The CDR3 has 15 residues. CDR3 in DNA: TGTGCCAGCAGTGCATTCCGGGACACCAATCAGCCCCAGCATTTT. This translates into CASSAFRDTNQPQHF.

The chain is built from TRBV18 and TRBJ2-7; 9 positions match TRBD2. The CDR3 sequence is 15 residues long. V was clipped by 2 bases and J by 6 bases; unmatched bases: 8. Germline lookup yields CDR1 KGHSH and CDR2 LQKENI. CDR3 amino acids: CASSPSNSGSPEQYF. In nucleotides, the CDR3 is TGTGCCAGCTCACCATCAAATAGCGGGAGTCCCGAGCAGTACTTC.

This chain joins TRBV11-3 and TRBJ1-6; TRBD1 matches 7 bases. This CDR3 is 17 amino acids long. The germline V gene has CDR1 SGHNT and CDR2 YENEEA. The ends lost 1 base at V and 7 bases at J; junction bases unmatched: 10. The CDR3 protein is CASSLVLQGQVNSPLHF. The CDR3 nucleotides read TGTGCCAGCAGCTTAGTTCTACAGGGGCAAGTGAATTCACCCCTCCACTTT.

The rearrangement joins TRBV28 to TRBJ1-3; D gene unclear. The CDR3 loop spans 12 amino acids. V shed 5 bases and J shed 4 bases, with 6 bases lying between them. The V gene's germline CDR1 is MDHEN and CDR2 SYDVKM. The chain's CDR3 is CASSTTGNTIYF. As DNA, the CDR3 is TGTGCCAGCAGTACGACAGGAAACACCATATATTTT.

This clone was picked up one time. The chain combines TRBV28 with TRBJ2-1; TRBD1 matches 8 bases. Germline lookup yields CDR1 MDHEN and CDR2 SYDVKM. With V trimmed by 11 bases and J by 7 bases, 10 bases remained unmatched. The CDR3 totals 13 residues. The CDR3 protein is CASAPGGINEQFF. The CDR3 DNA reads as TGTGCCTCGGCCCCAGGGGGCATTAATGAGCAGTTCTTC.

The V and J genes are TRBV6-1 and TRBJ1-6; TRBD1 might be the D (5 bases). CDR1 is MNHNS, CDR2 SASEGT, per germline. This CDR3 region has 13 residues. Trimming left V 2 bases short and J 13 bases short, with 12 bases between. CDR3 sequence: CASSEPSGGPLHF. For the CDR3, the DNA is TGTGCCAGCAGTGAACCCTCGGGGGGGCCCCTCCACTTT.